The clone carrying this T cell receptor (beta chain) has at least ten counts. A universal primer site and UMIs were added as TCR cDNA was made by 5'RACE template switching. Each CDR3 protein is one row after TCRdb ran MiXCR on the 5' RACE reads. The sample lists some 250,000 distinct CDR3 sequences; around 3.5% were seen once. This sample stems from a study of T cells after yellow fever vaccination. This TCR derives from a man between 18 and 35 years old who received the YFV17D yellow fever vaccine. The sequenced sample was PBMCs, obtained 15 days after the yellow fever booster vaccination.

The CDR3 region is CACNRGMNTEAFF. The CDR3 DNA reads as TGTGCCTGCAACAGGGGGATGAACACTGAAGCTTTCTTT. The V call is TRBV12-3 or TRBV12-4, the J call TRBJ1-1, with TRBD1 matching over 8 bases. With 11 bases clipped from V and 0 bases from J, the junction kept 5 bases outside the gene matches. CDR3 length equals 13 residues.